Sequencing of this T cell receptor (beta chain) was carried out in a study of blood T cell repertoires in COVID-19. Across the whole study: Italy, Spain and the United States were the sources of the convalescent and acute COVID-19 samples. T cells, B-cell-depleted T cells, or PBMCs provided the cDNA or gDNA that served as material.

As processed by the authors: For nucleated cells, counts were estimated from reference gene primer amplification. Assay: immunoSEQ multiplex PCR; the TCRdb copy retains only in-frame clones and omits some. The V and J calls and the clone size are those of that table, but D and trimming were determined from the DNA. The sample shows roughly 150,000 clones, about 80% of them seen only once. Per the germline V gene, CDR1 is SNHLY and CDR2 is FYNNEI. The CDR3 is 14 residues long. Deletions cut 5 bases from V and 7 bases from J, with 17 bases between. The rearrangement links TRBV2 to TRBJ1-2; maybe TRBD1 (6 bases). Material: peripheral blood. The receptor was derived from a woman at least 80 years old with acute or convalescent COVID-19. The CDR3 loop reads CASSPGQFSGGYTF. The CDR3 bases are TGTGCCAGCAGTCCCGGACAGTTCTCGGGTGGCTACACCTTC.